The 17 T cell receptor beta chains given below trace back to one sample, sequenced in a study of shared clonotypes between healthy human individuals. Positively selected for CCR7, the CD45RO-negative cells used as naive CD8 cells excluded terminally differentiated effector memory CD45RA+ cells. The method was immunoSEQ multiplex PCR; TCRdb's version includes in-frame clones alone and lacks a portion of them. This table has about 2.1 million clones, under 95% appearing once. The sample consisted of naive CD8+ T cells from PBMCs. The origin of the receptors is a man aged 18 to 29 in good health. Some clones in this sample may be carry-over from other donors' samples.

The rearrangement joins TRBV7-8 to TRBJ1-2, with D uncertain. The CDR3 has 15 residues. Germline V gene data show CDR1 as SGHVS and CDR2 as FQNEAQ. The V gene lost 5 bases and the J gene lost 0 bases, with 13 bases spanning the gap. CDR3 loop: CASSQNSNPNYGYTF. The CDR3 DNA reads TGTGCCAGCAGCCAAAACAGTAATCCTAACTATGGCTACACCTTC.

The chain combines TRBV5-4 with TRBJ2-7; TRBD2 matches at 13 bases. The CDR3 is 15 residues long. V lost 3 bases to trimming and J lost 2 bases; unmatched junction nucleotides: 2. In germline, CDR1 is SGHNT, CDR2 YYREEE (reference sequence). In DNA form, the CDR3 reads TGTGCCAGCAGCTCACTAGCGGGAGGGCCCTACGAGCAGTACTTC. Its protein is CASSSLAGGPYEQYF.

The genes are TRBV30 and TRBJ2-5, with TRBD1 as a possible D gene (6 bases). The CDR3 runs to 13 residues. The V and J ends lost 2 bases and 3 bases respectively, with 10 bases between them. CDR1 and CDR2 (germline): GTSNPN, SVGIG (reference sequence). For the CDR3, the DNA is TGTGCCTGGAGTCTCAACAGGGAAGAGACCCAGTACTTC. This encodes CAWSLNREETQYF.

V is TRBV28 and J is TRBJ2-7, with 7 positions matching TRBD1. CDR3 length: 11 amino acids. The germline gives CDR1 MDHEN, CDR2 SYDVKM. The J segment lost 11 bases and the V segment lost 7 bases, leaving 8 bases of the junction unmatched. CDR3: CASTQGPWEYF. The CDR3 DNA follows: TGTGCCAGCACACAGGGGCCCTGGGAGTACTTC.

The chain recombines TRBV5-4 with TRBJ2-1; 10 bases are a match to TRBD2. Germline CDR1 and CDR2: SGHNT and YYREEE (reference sequence). CDR3 length equals 15 residues. V lost 4 bases, J lost 8 bases, and 9 bases stayed unmatched. CDR3 in DNA: TGTGCCAGCAGCGGTCCGGGACTAGCGATTCATGAGCAGTTCTTC. Translation gives CASSGPGLAIHEQFF.

The V gene is TRBV10-2, the J gene TRBJ2-7; 10 nucleotides line up with TRBD2. The V segment lost 0 bases and the J segment 3 bases; nucleotides outside the gene matches: 5. CDR1 and CDR2 (germline): WSHSY, SAAADI. The CDR3 has 16 residues. The DNA of the CDR3 is TGCGCCAGCAGTGAGTCTCCAAGCGGGAGGGTCTACGAGCAGTACTTC. Residues: CASSESPSGRVYEQYF.

The chain uses TRBV28 and TRBJ2-7; no clear D. Trimming took 7 bases from V and 0 from J, leaving 16 bases between them. The CDR3 is 15 amino acids. Germline V lookup: CDR1 MDHEN, CDR2 SYDVKM. This CDR3 reads CASIETTLSSYEQYF. In nucleotides, the CDR3 is TGTGCCAGCATCGAAACGACTCTGAGCTCCTACGAGCAGTACTTC.

V gene TRBV4-1 combines with J gene TRBJ2-3, with D tentatively TRBD2 (6 bases). V lost 4 bases and J 0 bases, leaving 11 bases between the germline ends. CDR3 length: 15 amino acids. Germline values: CDR1 MGHRA, CDR2 YSYEKL. The CDR3 reads CASSPLRGSTDTQYF. DNA of the CDR3: TGCGCCAGCAGCCCCCTACGGGGGAGCACAGATACGCAGTATTTT.

This chain links TRBV4-2 with TRBJ2-7; 9 bases fit TRBD2. The V segment lost 4 bases and the J segment 4 bases; nucleotides outside the gene matches: 8. Germline CDR1 reads LGHNA; CDR2 reads YNFKEQ. CDR3 length: 15 amino acids. The CDR3 bases are TGTGCCAGCAGCCGCATAGCGGGAGTACGGTACGAGCAGTACTTC. Residues: CASSRIAGVRYEQYF.

The chain uses TRBV5-1 and TRBJ1-3, with a possible D match to TRBD1 (5 bases). V was shortened by 7 bases and J by 0 bases, with 11 bases between the two germline ends. The CDR3 totals 14 residues. Germline V gene sequence: CDR1 SGHRS, CDR2 YFSETQ. The CDR3 loop reads CASGDGYSGNTIYF. In DNA form, the CDR3 reads TGCGCCAGCGGGGACGGATACTCTGGAAACACCATATATTTT.

This clone was seen a few times. This specimen includes other DNA sequences encoding the same CDR3. The chain couples TRBV2 to TRBJ1-5; D gene ambiguous. The CDR3 has 12 residues. Trimming left V 1 base short and J 7 bases short, with 5 bases between. CDR1 SNHLY and CDR2 FYNNEI come from the germline V gene. The CDR3 DNA reads TGTGCCAGCAGTGAAGGTGGACAGCCCCAGCATTTT. Residues: CASSEGGQPQHF.

The chain carries TRBV28 and TRBJ2-2; 9 bases agree with TRBD2. The CDR3 is 16 residues long. Germline V gives CDR1 MDHEN, CDR2 SYDVKM. Trimming at V came to 3 bases and at J to 6 bases, leaving 8 bases not matched to a gene. The CDR3 nucleotides read TGTGCCAGCAGTTTCCCCCGCGGGAGGGGATCCGGGGAGCTGTTTTTT. Encoded protein: CASSFPRGRGSGELFF.

This clone was counted once. Other DNA sequences in the same sample also yield this CDR3. The chain recombines TRBV4-3 with TRBJ1-3; 7 nucleotides agree with TRBD1. The germline V gene encodes CDR1 LGHNA and CDR2 YSLEER. The V segment lost 1 base and the J segment 2 bases; nucleotides outside the gene matches: 2. CDR3 length: 15 residues. The CDR3 loop is CASSQGTGPGNTIYF. The CDR3 DNA is TGCGCCAGCAGCCAAGGGACAGGACCTGGAAACACCATATATTTT.

The rearrangement links TRBV9 to TRBJ2-7; 12 bases fit TRBD1. From germline, CDR1 is SGDLS and CDR2 YYNGEE. V was pared by 1 base and J by 5 bases, with 7 bases of the junction left unmatched. This CDR3 contains 16 residues. DNA for the CDR3: TGTGCCAGCAGCGTACACGGGACAGGGGGCAACAACGAGCAGTACTTC. It yields the protein CASSVHGTGGNNEQYF.

This clone showed up just once. At one end, the junction sequence differs from germline, possibly due to a read error. The chain carries TRBV28 and TRBJ2-1; TRBD1 aligns across 7 bases. The CDR3 runs to 14 residues. From germline, CDR1 is MDHEN and CDR2 SYDVKM. The CDR3 coding sequence is TGTGCCAGCAACTTACTTGGGACAGCCACTCAAAAAATCTTC. Its protein is CASNLLGTATQKIF.

The chain combines TRBV27 with TRBJ2-1; 11 nucleotides align to TRBD2. Looked up from germline, CDR1 is MNHEY and CDR2 is SMNVEV (reference sequence). V was pared by 0 bases and J by 5 bases, with 6 bases of the junction left unmatched. This CDR3 is 17 amino acids long. In DNA, the CDR3 is TGTGCCAGCAGTTTATCTCTTTTGGGACTAGCGGACAATGAGCAGTTCTTC. Translating gives CASSLSLLGLADNEQFF.

CDR3 nucleotide sequence: TGTGCCAGCAGCTTAAGGCTGGGGGCTTTTGAGACCCAGTACTTC. Translating gives CASSLRLGAFETQYF. The chain recombines TRBV7-9 with TRBJ2-5, with D tentatively TRBD1 (6 bases). The germline V gene encodes CDR1 SEHNR and CDR2 FQNEAQ (reference sequence). The CDR3 runs 15 residues. V was pared by 2 bases and J by 5 bases, with 15 bases between.